The next 9 T cell receptor beta chains were all read from a single sample in a study of control samples from healthy donors and cancer patients. The data were produced by immunoSEQ multiplex PCR, yet TCRdb's version contains in-frame clones alone and is incomplete. Among some 150,000 clones, 90% to 95% were seen once, and the ten largest hold approximately 1.5%. The sequencing sample was made of blood. The receptors shown here come from a woman younger than 45 in good health.

J is TRBJ1-5 and V is TRBV21-1; the D call of TRBD1 is as the table states it, not checked on the DNA. TRBV21-1 is tagged as a pseudogene. This CDR3 comprises 17 residues. In DNA, the CDR3 is TGTGCCAGCAGCCGGGACAGGGCGAGGAGTGGGAATCAGCCCCAGCATTTT. Its protein product is CASSRDRARSGNQPQHF.

This sequence joins TRBV2 and TRBJ2-7; 13 bases map to TRBD2. The CDR3 totals 14 residues. In germline, CDR1 is SNHLY, CDR2 FYNNEI. V lost 4 bases to trimming and J lost 4 bases; unmatched junction nucleotides: 1. The DNA for the CDR3 is TGTGCCAGCAGTGTGACTAGCGGGGGGTACGAGCAGTACTTC. Translated, it gives CASSVTSGGYEQYF.

The chain employs TRBV3-1 (or the pseudogene TRBV3-2) and TRBJ2-1; tentative D call: TRBD2 (7 bases). Trimming stripped 1 base from V and 12 bases from J, with 16 bases between. The CDR3 totals 14 residues. From germline, CDR1 is LGHDT and CDR2 YNNKEL (reference sequence). In DNA form, the CDR3 reads TGTGCCAGCAGCCAAGGTGTTACGAGGGGGGGGCAGTTCTTC. Its translation is CASSQGVTRGGQFF.

Points on this clone: Other DNA sequences in this specimen translate into the identical CDR3. The chain couples TRBV6-5 to TRBJ1-6; perhaps TRBD1 as D (5 bases). The ends were cut back, 0 bases at V and 2 bases at J, with 5 bases in the middle. Per germline, CDR1 MNHEY and CDR2 SVGAGI. The CDR3 spans 15 residues. CDR3 region: CASSYSGPYNSPLHF. The CDR3 DNA follows: TGTGCCAGCAGTTACTCGGGACCCTATAATTCACCCCTCCACTTT.

This clone showed up just a few times. The chain recombines TRBV2 with TRBJ2-1; TRBD1 or TRBD2 may be the D gene (5 bases each). The CDR3 runs to 14 residues. Trimming took off 4 bases at V and 4 bases at J, with 11 bases between the two ends. Germline V gives CDR1 SNHLY, CDR2 FYNNEI. The DNA for the CDR3 is TGTGCCAGCAGTGTAGAGGGGCCTTACAATGAGCAGTTCTTC. Its translation is CASSVEGPYNEQFF.

The J gene is TRBJ2-7, the V gene TRBV13; the D is unclear. The length of the CDR3 is 12 residues. The ends were cut back, 5 bases at V and 0 bases at J, with 5 bases in the middle. Looked up from germline, CDR1 is PRHDT and CDR2 is FYEKMQ (reference sequence). CDR3 sequence: CASSQSSYEQYF. The CDR3 nucleotides read TGTGCCAGCAGCCAGAGCTCCTACGAGCAGTACTTC.

V usage is TRBV7-9 and J usage is TRBJ1-2, with D uncertain. With 3 bases removed from V and 7 bases from J, the gap between germline ends came to 12 bases. CDR3 length: 13 residues. Germline-derived CDR1 and CDR2 are SEHNR and FQNEAQ (reference sequence). The CDR3 sequence is CASSLEGWGGYTF. Here the CDR3 DNA reads TGTGCCAGCAGCTTGGAAGGTTGGGGTGGCTACACCTTC.

This chain joins TRBV4-2 and TRBJ2-5; 11 bases fit TRBD2. V lost 0 bases and J lost 5; bases outside the gene matches: 11. This CDR3 has 18 residues. Germline values: CDR1 LGHNA, CDR2 YNFKEQ. CDR3 amino acids: CASSQDWFSGGAGETQYF. In DNA form, the CDR3 reads TGTGCCAGCAGCCAAGATTGGTTTAGCGGGGGGGCCGGGGAGACCCAGTACTTC.

The chain links TRBV7-8 to TRBJ1-2; 8 positions agree with TRBD1. The V gene's germline CDR1 is SGHVS and CDR2 FQNEAQ. There are 15 residues in the CDR3. Germline trimming cut 3 bases from V and 4 bases from J; bases unmatched to any gene: 7. This CDR3 reads CASSLIQGAGYGYTF. CDR3 DNA sequence: TGTGCCAGCAGCTTGATCCAGGGGGCTGGCTATGGCTACACCTTC.